A single sample is the source of the 18 T cell receptor beta chains below, sequenced in a study of naive CD8 T cells in extremely preterm neonates. Study-wide findings and caveats: Compared with older groups, preterm CDR3s were shorter, with fewer N additions and less trimming.

Antigens of these TCRs are unknown. Samples were taken at extremely preterm deliveries at roughly 23-28 weeks of gestation. The assay was immunoSEQ multiplex PCR, and TCRdb's table has in-frame clones only and misses some. The sample has roughly 5,200 clones, 90% to 95% seen once. Sequences were obtained from naive CD8+ T cells from cord blood. The source of these receptors is a boy who was born preterm.

In DNA form, the CDR3 reads TGTGCCAGTAGTCCCGGGGGCAATTACGAGCAGTACTTC. Amino acids: CASSPGGNYEQYF. The V and J genes are TRBV19 and TRBJ2-7, with D perhaps given as TRBD1 or TRBD2 (6 bases each). There are 13 residues in the CDR3. Germline CDR1 reads LNHDA; CDR2 reads SQIVND (reference sequence). V was pared by 5 bases and J by 4 bases, with 12 bases between.

The J gene is TRBJ1-2, the V gene TRBV9; 9 bases are a match to TRBD1. Germline V gene data show CDR1 as SGDLS and CDR2 as YYNGEE. This CDR3 spans 12 amino acids. The V segment lost 6 bases and the J segment 5 bases; nucleotides outside the gene matches: 2. The CDR3 bases are TGTGCCAGCACCGGACAGGGGTATGGCTACACCTTC. Protein sequence: CASTGQGYGYTF.

The rearrangement uses TRBV5-1 and TRBJ2-1; D is ambiguous. Trimming cost V 2 bases and J 1 base, with 13 bases left between them. CDR1 and CDR2 from the germline V gene are SGHRS and YFSETQ. This CDR3 is built from 16 residues. The CDR3 protein is CASSLVIRGSYNEQFF. As DNA, the CDR3 is TGCGCCAGCAGCTTAGTCATACGTGGTTCCTACAATGAGCAGTTCTTC.

The chain carries TRBV27 and TRBJ2-7; D is unclear. Trimming removed 3 bases at V and 3 bases at J, with 9 bases between. This CDR3 region has 13 residues. Germline V gene lookup returns CDR1 MNHEY and CDR2 SMNVEV (reference sequence). This CDR3 reads CASSFKGNYEQYF. CDR3 DNA sequence: TGTGCCAGCAGTTTTAAGGGAAACTACGAGCAGTACTTC.

The chain employs TRBV7-8 and TRBJ2-7; D is perhaps TRBD1 (5 bases). The V gene's germline CDR1 is SGHVS and CDR2 FQNEAQ. Deletions cut 1 base from V and 1 base from J, with 5 bases between. The CDR3 spans 13 residues. The CDR3 region has the DNA TGTGCCAGCAGCTTAGACAGGTCCTACGAGCAGTACTTC. This codes for CASSLDRSYEQYF.

The chain recombines TRBV30 with TRBJ1-2; 10 bases match TRBD1. The germline gives CDR1 GTSNPN, CDR2 SVGIG (reference sequence). CDR3 size: 16 residues. V lost 3 bases, J lost 4 bases, and 11 bases stayed unmatched. In DNA, the CDR3 is TGTGCCTGGAGCGTCACTGGGACAGGGGTACTCTATGGCTACACCTTC. Amino acid sequence: CAWSVTGTGVLYGYTF.

The gene calls are TRBV7-2 and TRBJ2-1; 10 positions match TRBD2. After removal of 1 base from V and 3 bases from J, the junction contained 12 bases not matched to a gene. The germline V gene encodes CDR1 SGHTA and CDR2 FQGNSA. The CDR3 consists of 19 residues. CDR3 DNA sequence: TGTGCCAGCAGCTTAGTTCCAGCAGGACTAGCGGATTTCTACAATGAGCAGTTCTTC. It yields the protein CASSLVPAGLADFYNEQFF.

The rearrangement links TRBV29-1 to TRBJ1-2; a possible D gene is TRBD1 (6 bases). There are 13 residues in the CDR3. Germline V gene sequence: CDR1 SQVTM, CDR2 ANQGSEA. V lost 4 bases, J lost 3 bases, and 12 bases lay in between. CDR3 in DNA: TGCAGCGTTGTAGGGGGGGTGGACTATGGCTACACCTTC. This translates into CSVVGGVDYGYTF.

The V gene is TRBV20-1, the J gene TRBJ2-7, with no clear D. Germline lookup yields CDR1 DFQATT and CDR2 SNEGSKA (reference sequence). CDR3 length equals 10 residues. Trimming took 3 bases from V and 0 from J, leaving 0 bases between them. The CDR3 DNA is TGCAGTGCTAGCTCCTACGAGCAGTACTTC. Translation gives CSASSYEQYF.

The V and J genes are TRBV6-6 and TRBJ2-7, with 7 bases that match TRBD1. This CDR3 contains 13 residues. Germline trimming cut 0 bases from V and 4 bases from J; bases unmatched to any gene: 0. Germline loops: CDR1 MNHNY, CDR2 SVGAGI (reference sequence). The CDR3 coding sequence is TGTGCCAGCAGTTACTCCAGGGGGTACGAGCAGTACTTC. Protein sequence: CASSYSRGYEQYF.

A word on this clone: Mismatch with germline at one junction end may stem from a read error. The rearrangement uses TRBV4-1 and TRBJ1-2; no clear D gene. The CDR3 is 11 residues long. In germline, CDR1 is MGHRA, CDR2 YSYEKL. The CDR3 here is CASSQDYGYTF. The CDR3 coding sequence is TGTGCCAGCAGCCAAGACTATGGCTACACCTTC.

This rearrangement joins TRBV27 to TRBJ2-1, with D perhaps TRBD1 or TRBD2 (6 bases each). Germline V gives CDR1 MNHEY, CDR2 SMNVEV (reference sequence). Trimming removed 3 bases from V and 6 bases from J, with 9 bases in between. CDR3 length equals 13 residues. Here the CDR3 reads CASSFGGGNEQFF. CDR3 DNA sequence: TGTGCCAGCAGTTTTGGAGGGGGCAATGAGCAGTTCTTC.

The chain employs TRBV6-1 and TRBJ2-1, with 12 bases aligning to TRBD2. This CDR3 has 14 residues. V shed 7 bases, J shed 4 bases, and the junction held 2 bases outside the gene matches. Germline CDR1 and CDR2: MNHNS and SASEGT. The CDR3 protein is CASIGLAGYNEQFF. The CDR3 nucleotides are TGTGCCAGCATTGGACTAGCGGGATACAATGAGCAGTTCTTC.

This chain connects TRBV5-4 to TRBJ2-5, with D uncertain. Germline V gene sequence: CDR1 SGHNT, CDR2 YYREEE (reference sequence). V lost 3 bases and J 3 bases, leaving 6 bases between the germline ends. CDR3 length: 12 amino acids. The CDR3 DNA reads as TGTGCCAGCAGCTCATCCAAAGAGACCCAGTACTTC. It specifies CASSSSKETQYF.

The rearrangement uses TRBV21-1 and TRBJ2-3; the D call TRBD1 from the table was never checked on the DNA. TRBV21-1 has pseudogene status. This CDR3 is built from 12 residues. The CDR3 is CASSKQGDTQYF. The DNA for the CDR3 is TGTGCCAGCAGCAAACAGGGGGATACGCAGTATTTT.

For the CDR3, the DNA is TGTGCCAGCAGCGTAGGACTAGCGGGCACAGATACGCAGTATTTT. Residues: CASSVGLAGTDTQYF. This chain joins TRBV9 and TRBJ2-3; 9 bases match TRBD2. Germline V gene sequence: CDR1 SGDLS, CDR2 YYNGEE. The CDR3 extends over 15 amino acids. Trimming removed 0 bases from V and 1 base from J; junction bases left unmatched: 0.

The chain uses TRBV9 and TRBJ2-5; D call uncertain. The end of the DNA is better explained by TRBJ2-7, so the J call may be wrong. Germline V gene data show CDR1 as SGDLS and CDR2 as YYNGEE. The CDR3 is made up of 14 amino acids. CDR3 DNA: TGTGCCAGCAGCGTAGAGGTACAGACCTACGAGCAGTACTTC. Translating gives CASSVEVQTYEQYF.

The chain couples TRBV28 to TRBJ2-7; 11 nucleotides agree with TRBD2. This CDR3 has 15 amino acids. Germline V gene lookup returns CDR1 MDHEN and CDR2 SYDVKM. The J segment lost 2 bases and the V segment lost 5 bases, leaving 5 bases of the junction unmatched. CDR3 nucleotide sequence: TGTGCCAGCAGTCCACCGGGACTAGCGGCCTACGAGCAGTACTTC. Translating it yields CASSPPGLAAYEQYF.